One and the same sample provided the 26 T cell receptor beta chains below, sequenced in a study of cytomegalovirus exposure and HLA in healthy donors. TCRdb's table, derived via immunoSEQ multiplex PCR, lists solely in-frame clones and lacks some. The sample shows some 340,000 clones, 87% of them seen only once. The sample was PBMCs. The receptor set was obtained from a woman aged 25-40 years in good health and CMV-seropositive.

In DNA, the CDR3 is TGCGCCAGCAGCCACGACCCGATCCGGTCAAATGAAAAACTGTTTTTT. Protein product: CASSHDPIRSNEKLFF. V is TRBV4-1 and J is TRBJ1-4; no definite D call. Trimming took 3 bases from V and 5 from J, leaving 16 bases between them. CDR3 length: 16 amino acids. Germline V gene data show CDR1 as MGHRA and CDR2 as YSYEKL.

This chain joins TRBV6-1 and TRBJ2-7; D possibly matches TRBD1 or TRBD2 (6 bases each). Looked up from germline, CDR1 is MNHNS and CDR2 is SASEGT. CDR3 length: 15 residues. V lost 1 base and J lost 2, with 12 bases in between. The CDR3 DNA is TGTGCCAGCAGTGAAGGAGGGGGGCGTACCTACGAGCAGTACTTC. Translated, it gives CASSEGGGRTYEQYF.

For the CDR3, the DNA is TGTGCCAGCAGCCCACTAGCGGGAGGTTCCTACGAGCAGTACTTC. This codes for CASSPLAGGSYEQYF. This rearrangement joins TRBV7-6 to TRBJ2-7; 12 positions agree with TRBD2. Unmatched junction bases numbered 3, after V lost 5 bases and J lost 1 base. This CDR3 spans 15 amino acids. The germline V gene has CDR1 SGHVS and CDR2 FNYEAQ.

DNA of the CDR3: TGTGCCAGCAGTTTGGGACAGGACAATGAGCAGTTCTTC. Residues: CASSLGQDNEQFF. The chain is built from TRBV6-5 and TRBJ2-1, with TRBD1 matching 8 bases. V shed 4 bases and J 5 bases; nucleotides not matched to a gene: 1. CDR1 and CDR2 from the germline V gene are MNHEY and SVGAGI. The CDR3 has 13 residues.

V usage is TRBV5-1 and J usage is TRBJ1-4, with D possibly TRBD1 on 6 matching bases. Trimming stripped 1 base from V and 7 bases from J, with 11 bases between. The CDR3 has 14 residues. Looked up from germline, CDR1 is SGHRS and CDR2 is YFSETQ. DNA of the CDR3: TGCGCCAGCAGCTTGCAGGGGCCGGGTGAAAAACTGTTTTTT. Protein: CASSLQGPGEKLFF.

The sample holds one count of this clone. V gene TRBV6-5 combines with J gene TRBJ1-2; D gene uncertain. Germline-derived CDR1 and CDR2 are MNHEY and SVGAGI. The CDR3 sequence is 15 residues long. V lost 0 bases, J lost 7 bases, and 15 bases lay in between. CDR3 protein: CASSYSIRSAVGYTF. DNA of the CDR3: TGTGCCAGCAGTTACTCGATCAGGTCGGCGGTTGGCTACACCTTC.

The CDR3 nucleotides read TGCAGCGCCTTCGGGACCTCTGGGGCCAACGTCCTGACTTTC. This translates into CSAFGTSGANVLTF. This chain uses TRBV29-1 with TRBJ2-6; the D gene could be TRBD1 or TRBD2 (5 bases each). V shed 7 bases and J shed 0 bases, with 10 bases lying between them. The length of the CDR3 is 14 residues. Germline V gene lookup returns CDR1 SQVTM and CDR2 ANQGSEA.

The rearrangement uses TRBV5-1 and TRBJ2-1; 10 bases map to TRBD2. V trimming: 4 bases; J trimming: 6 bases; junction bases outside the gene matches: 22. The CDR3 loop spans 20 amino acids. Germline CDR1 reads SGHRS; CDR2 reads YFSETQ. This CDR3 reads CASSPGTSAMTGYKRNEQFF. Here the CDR3 DNA reads TGCGCCAGCAGCCCTGGGACTAGCGCGATGACGGGATATAAACGCAATGAGCAGTTCTTC.

V and J are TRBV30 and TRBJ1-4; no clear D gene. The CDR3 totals 14 residues. Germline V gene lookup returns CDR1 GTSNPN and CDR2 SVGIG (reference sequence). V lost 1 base and J lost 7, with 13 bases in between. The CDR3 sequence: CAWSAAGLGEKLFF. In nucleotides, the CDR3 is TGTGCCTGGAGTGCGGCGGGGTTGGGTGAAAAACTGTTTTTT.

This chain uses TRBV6-1 with TRBJ2-6; D may be TRBD1 or TRBD2 (5 bases each). This CDR3 has 14 amino acids. Germline assignment: CDR1 MNHNS and CDR2 SASEGT. V dropped 3 bases and J dropped 2 bases, with 5 bases sitting between them. The CDR3 DNA reads as TGTGCCAGCAGTGAGGGGGCTGGGGCCAACGTCCTGACTTTC. It is translated as CASSEGAGANVLTF.

The rearrangement uses TRBV28 and TRBJ2-2; D possibly corresponds to TRBD1 (7 bases). V was trimmed by 7 bases and J by 4 bases, leaving 16 bases between them. This CDR3 has 15 amino acids. Germline values: CDR1 MDHEN, CDR2 SYDVKM. CDR3 bases: TGTGCCAGCATCAGGAGGGGGCTCGGCACCGGGGAGCTGTTTTTT. Its protein is CASIRRGLGTGELFF.

The chain is built from TRBV28 and TRBJ1-2, with no clear D. The ends were cut back, 8 bases at V and 2 bases at J, with 3 bases in the middle. Germline V gene sequence: CDR1 MDHEN, CDR2 SYDVKM. The CDR3 covers 10 residues. The CDR3 DNA reads TGTGCCAGCGAGAACTATGGCTACACCTTC. This gives the protein CASENYGYTF.

This chain uses TRBV4-3 with TRBJ2-3; 7 bases agree with TRBD2. After removal of 1 base from V and 2 bases from J, the junction contained 3 bases not matched to a gene. Germline V gives CDR1 LGHNA, CDR2 YSLEER. The CDR3 loop spans 15 amino acids. This chain's CDR3 is CASSQVTSDTDTQYF. DNA of the CDR3: TGCGCCAGCAGCCAAGTCACTAGCGACACAGATACGCAGTATTTT.

The chain links TRBV11-2 to TRBJ2-7; the D gene is possibly TRBD2 (5 bases). Germline CDR1 and CDR2: SGHAT and FQNNGV. The CDR3 is 12 amino acids. V lost 3 bases, J lost 5 bases, and 8 bases lay in between. The CDR3 loop reads CASSFRGNEQYF. The CDR3 DNA follows: TGTGCCAGCAGCTTCCGGGGAAACGAGCAGTACTTC.

The chain links TRBV10-3 to TRBJ1-2, with D possibly matching TRBD1 (5 bases). Trimming took 4 bases from V and 4 from J, leaving 13 bases between them. In germline, CDR1 is ENHRY, CDR2 SYGVKD. This CDR3 has 14 amino acids. The CDR3 loop is CAISGGYISYGYTF. CDR3 nucleotides: TGTGCCATCAGTGGGGGCTATATCAGCTATGGCTACACCTTC.

The chain links TRBV7-8 to TRBJ1-1; a weak D match, TRBD1 (5 bases). V lost 5 bases to trimming and J lost 0 bases, with 13 bases between them. Germline CDR1 and CDR2: SGHVS and FQNEAQ. The CDR3 is 15 residues long. The CDR3 reads CASSPRGGLNTEAFF. CDR3 DNA: TGTGCCAGCAGCCCCCGTGGGGGACTGAACACTGAAGCTTTCTTT. The whole variable domain, filled in from reference TRBV7-8 and TRBJ1-1, reads GAGVSQSPRYKVAKRGQDVALRCDPISGHVSLFWYQQALGQGPEFLTYFQNEAQLDKSGLPSDRFFAERPEGSVSTLKIQRTQQEDSAVYLCASSPRGGLNTEAFFGQGTRLTVV.

The count of this clone is one. This CDR3 is CASRETGEGSNQPQHF. As DNA, the CDR3 is TGTGCCAGCAGGGAGACAGGGGAAGGGAGCAATCAGCCCCAGCATTTT. The chain has TRBV28 and TRBJ1-5; 8 nucleotides match TRBD1. The germline V gene encodes CDR1 MDHEN and CDR2 SYDVKM. The CDR3 runs 16 residues. The J segment lost 1 base and the V segment lost 6 bases, leaving 8 bases of the junction unmatched.

The rearrangement uses TRBV13 and TRBJ2-5; D perhaps matches TRBD2 (6 bases). The V end lost 3 bases, the J end lost 0 bases, and 11 bases lay between the germline ends. From germline, CDR1 is PRHDT and CDR2 FYEKMQ (reference sequence). CDR3 size: 15 residues. As DNA, the CDR3 is TGTGCCAGCAGCTTGATAGCGGAGTACCAAGAGACCCAGTACTTC. Its protein is CASSLIAEYQETQYF.

This chain links TRBV7-9 with TRBJ2-1, with TRBD1 matching over 11 bases. Germline V lookup: CDR1 SEHNR, CDR2 FQNEAQ (reference sequence). The CDR3 is 14 amino acids. With V trimmed by 7 bases and J by 6 bases, 5 bases remained unmatched. The CDR3 DNA reads TGTGCCAGCACCACGGGGACAGGGGGCAATGAGCAGTTCTTC. Protein: CASTTGTGGNEQFF.

The chain couples TRBV19 to TRBJ2-2; TRBD1 might be the D (6 bases). The CDR3 covers 13 residues. The germline V gene has CDR1 LNHDA and CDR2 SQIVND (reference sequence). Trimming removed 9 bases at V and 1 base at J, with 9 bases between. CDR3 sequence: CASRTENTGELFF. The CDR3 bases are TGTGCCAGCAGGACAGAGAACACCGGGGAGCTGTTTTTT.

The J gene is TRBJ2-1, the V gene TRBV4-1, with TRBD2 as a possible D gene (5 bases). CDR1 MGHRA and CDR2 YSYEKL come from the germline V gene. Trimming removed 6 bases at V and 5 bases at J, with 14 bases between. The CDR3 is 14 amino acids. The CDR3 reads CASRRDPQHNEQFF. DNA of the CDR3: TGCGCCAGCAGGAGGGATCCCCAACACAATGAGCAGTTCTTC.

V gene TRBV27 combines with J gene TRBJ2-1, with D possibly matching TRBD1 (6 bases). CDR1 is MNHEY, CDR2 SMNVEV, per germline (reference sequence). This CDR3 spans 17 amino acids. Trimming removed 4 bases at V and 3 bases at J, with 19 bases between. CDR3 protein: CASSSRDNQPDYNEQFF. DNA of the CDR3: TGTGCCAGCAGTTCCCGGGACAACCAACCAGACTACAATGAGCAGTTCTTC.

The chain is built from TRBV27 and TRBJ2-2, with 10 bases aligning to TRBD2. Trimming cost V 4 bases and J 4 bases; bases outside gene matches: 9. Germline CDR1 and CDR2: MNHEY and SMNVEV (reference sequence). This CDR3 has 17 amino acids. CDR3 nucleotides: TGTGCCAGCAGTTCCTCTAGTAGCGGGGGGTTCACCGGGGAGCTGTTTTTT. Amino acids: CASSSSSSGGFTGELFF.

The rearrangement uses TRBV11-2 and TRBJ2-7, with D possibly being TRBD1 (5 bases). V lost 0 bases to trimming and J lost 5 bases, with 14 bases between them. Per the germline V gene, CDR1 is SGHAT and CDR2 is FQNNGV. There are 15 residues in the CDR3. CDR3 in amino acids: CASSLEAAGYHEQYF. DNA of the CDR3: TGTGCCAGCAGCTTAGAGGCGGCAGGGTACCACGAGCAGTACTTC.

This clone was seen more than once but under ten times. The chain has TRBV6-5 and TRBJ2-7, with D hard to call. CDR3 size: 12 residues. V lost 6 bases and J 2 bases, leaving 8 bases between the germline ends. Germline CDR1 reads MNHEY; CDR2 reads SVGAGI. CDR3 sequence (DNA): TGTGCCAGCAGCCCAGATGCCTACGAGCAGTACTTC. This encodes CASSPDAYEQYF.

The rearrangement joins TRBV6-4 to TRBJ2-1, with TRBD2 identical over 7 bases. V shed 0 bases, J shed 9 bases, and the junction held 11 bases outside the gene matches. The CDR3 is 16 residues long. Germline-derived CDR1 and CDR2 are MRHNA and SNTAGT. Here the CDR3 reads CASSDSERERFTEQFF. CDR3 DNA: TGTGCCAGCAGTGACTCCGAGCGGGAAAGGTTCACTGAGCAGTTCTTC.